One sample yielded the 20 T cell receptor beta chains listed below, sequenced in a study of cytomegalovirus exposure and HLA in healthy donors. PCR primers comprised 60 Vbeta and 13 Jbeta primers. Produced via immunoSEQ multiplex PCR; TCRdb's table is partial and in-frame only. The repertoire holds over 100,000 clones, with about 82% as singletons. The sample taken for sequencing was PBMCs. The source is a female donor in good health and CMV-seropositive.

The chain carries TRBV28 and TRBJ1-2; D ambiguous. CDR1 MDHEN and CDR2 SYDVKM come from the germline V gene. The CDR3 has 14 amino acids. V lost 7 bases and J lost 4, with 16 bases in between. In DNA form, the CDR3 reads TGTGCCAGCATTGACCGGGGTTCTGCCTATGGCTACACCTTC. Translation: CASIDRGSAYGYTF.

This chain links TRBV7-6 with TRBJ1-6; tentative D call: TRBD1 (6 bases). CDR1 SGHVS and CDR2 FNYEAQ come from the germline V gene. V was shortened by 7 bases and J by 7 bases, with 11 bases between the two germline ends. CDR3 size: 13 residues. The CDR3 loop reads CASTSGVNSPLHF. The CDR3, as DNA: TGTGCCAGCACATCAGGGGTAAATTCACCCCTCCACTTT.

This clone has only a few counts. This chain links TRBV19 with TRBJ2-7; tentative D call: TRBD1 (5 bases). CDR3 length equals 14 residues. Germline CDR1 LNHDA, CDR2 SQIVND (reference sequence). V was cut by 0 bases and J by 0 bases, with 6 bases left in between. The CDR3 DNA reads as TGTGCCAGTAGTATAGAGGACACCTCCTACGAGCAGTACTTC. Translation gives CASSIEDTSYEQYF. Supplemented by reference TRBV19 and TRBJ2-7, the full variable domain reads DGGITQSPKYLFRKEGQNVTLSCEQNLNHDAMYWYRQDPGQGLRLIYYSQIVNDFQKGDIAEGYSVSREKKESFPLTVTSAQKNPTAFYLCASSIEDTSYEQYFGPGTRLTVT.

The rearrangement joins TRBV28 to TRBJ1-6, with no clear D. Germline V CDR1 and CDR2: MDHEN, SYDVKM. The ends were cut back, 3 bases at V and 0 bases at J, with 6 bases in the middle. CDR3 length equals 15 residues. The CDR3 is CASSLAGSYNSPLHF. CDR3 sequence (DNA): TGTGCCAGCAGTTTGGCGGGCTCCTATAATTCACCCCTCCACTTT.

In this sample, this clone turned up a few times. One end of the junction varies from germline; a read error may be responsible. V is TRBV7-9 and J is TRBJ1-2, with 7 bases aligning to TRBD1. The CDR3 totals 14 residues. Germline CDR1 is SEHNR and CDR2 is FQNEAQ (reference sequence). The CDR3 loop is CSSSSQQGTYGYTF. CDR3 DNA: TGTTCCAGCAGCTCCCAACAGGGGACCTATGGCTACACCTTC.

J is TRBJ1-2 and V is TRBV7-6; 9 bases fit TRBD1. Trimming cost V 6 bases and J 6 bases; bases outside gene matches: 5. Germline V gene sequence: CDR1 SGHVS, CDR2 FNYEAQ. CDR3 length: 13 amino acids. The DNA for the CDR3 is TGTGCCAGCAGTTGGGGACAGGGCGATGGCTACACCTTC. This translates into CASSWGQGDGYTF.

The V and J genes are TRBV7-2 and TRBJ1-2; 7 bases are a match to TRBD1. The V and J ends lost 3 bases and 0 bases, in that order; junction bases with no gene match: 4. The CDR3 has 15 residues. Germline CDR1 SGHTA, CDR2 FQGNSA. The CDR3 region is CASSLGTESNYGYTF. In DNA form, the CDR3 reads TGTGCCAGCAGCTTGGGGACAGAATCTAACTATGGCTACACCTTC.

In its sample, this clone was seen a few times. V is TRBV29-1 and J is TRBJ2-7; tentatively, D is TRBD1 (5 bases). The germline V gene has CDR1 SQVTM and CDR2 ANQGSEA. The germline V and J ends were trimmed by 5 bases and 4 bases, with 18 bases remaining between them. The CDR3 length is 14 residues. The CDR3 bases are TGCAGCGTTAGTGGGCAGGGATCGAGTTACGAGCAGTACTTC. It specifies CSVSGQGSSYEQYF.

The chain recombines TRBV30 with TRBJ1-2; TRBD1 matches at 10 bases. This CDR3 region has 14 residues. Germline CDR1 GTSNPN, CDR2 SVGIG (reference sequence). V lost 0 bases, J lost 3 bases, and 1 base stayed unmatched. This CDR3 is CAWSVGQGYYGYTF. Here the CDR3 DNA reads TGTGCCTGGAGTGTGGGACAGGGGTACTATGGCTACACCTTC.

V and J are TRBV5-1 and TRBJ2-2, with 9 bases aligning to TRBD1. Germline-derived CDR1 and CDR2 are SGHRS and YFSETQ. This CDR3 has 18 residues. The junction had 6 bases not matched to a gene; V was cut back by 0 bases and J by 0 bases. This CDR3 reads CASSLGDRVFANTGELFF. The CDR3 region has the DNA TGCGCCAGCAGCTTGGGGGACAGGGTGTTCGCGAACACCGGGGAGCTGTTTTTT.

The CDR3 loop reads CASSTYGQGFVSSYEQYF. The CDR3 coding sequence is TGTGCCAGCAGTACCTACGGACAGGGTTTTGTGAGCTCCTACGAGCAGTACTTC. The chain uses TRBV27 and TRBJ2-7; 8 bases align to TRBD1. V dropped 5 bases and J dropped 0; count of bases not matched to a gene: 15. CDR1 and CDR2 (germline): MNHEY, SMNVEV (reference sequence). CDR3 length equals 18 residues.

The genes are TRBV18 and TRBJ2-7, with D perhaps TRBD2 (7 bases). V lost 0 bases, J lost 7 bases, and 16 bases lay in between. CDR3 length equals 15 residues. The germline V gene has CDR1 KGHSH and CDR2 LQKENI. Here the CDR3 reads CASSPPDAGAGEQYF. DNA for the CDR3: TGTGCCAGCTCACCACCGGACGCGGGGGCCGGGGAGCAGTACTTC.

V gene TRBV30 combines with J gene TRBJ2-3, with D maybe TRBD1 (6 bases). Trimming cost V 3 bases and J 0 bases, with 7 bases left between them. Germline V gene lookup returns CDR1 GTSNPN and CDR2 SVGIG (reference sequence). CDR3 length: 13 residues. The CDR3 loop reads CAWRQGSTDTQYF. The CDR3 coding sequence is TGTGCCTGGAGACAGGGAAGCACAGATACGCAGTATTTT.

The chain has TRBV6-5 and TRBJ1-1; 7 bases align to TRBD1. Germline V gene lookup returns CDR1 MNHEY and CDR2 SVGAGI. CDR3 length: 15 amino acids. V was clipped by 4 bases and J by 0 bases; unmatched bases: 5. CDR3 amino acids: CASSFNRGMNTEAFF. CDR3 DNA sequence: TGTGCCAGCAGTTTCAACAGGGGAATGAACACTGAAGCTTTCTTT.

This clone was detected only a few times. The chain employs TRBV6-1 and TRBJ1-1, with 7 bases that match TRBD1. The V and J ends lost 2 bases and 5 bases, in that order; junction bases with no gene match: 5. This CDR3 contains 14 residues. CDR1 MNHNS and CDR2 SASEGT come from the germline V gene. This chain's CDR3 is CASSERQGETEAFF. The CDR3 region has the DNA TGTGCCAGCAGTGAAAGGCAGGGGGAAACTGAAGCTTTCTTT.

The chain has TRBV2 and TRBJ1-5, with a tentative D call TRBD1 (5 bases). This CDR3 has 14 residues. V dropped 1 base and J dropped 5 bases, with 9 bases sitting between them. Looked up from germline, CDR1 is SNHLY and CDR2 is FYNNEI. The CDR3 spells CASSEGSGDQPQHF. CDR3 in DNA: TGTGCCAGCAGTGAAGGTTCGGGGGATCAGCCCCAGCATTTT. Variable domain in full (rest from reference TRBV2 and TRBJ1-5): EPEVTQTPSHQVTQMGQEVILRCVPISNHLYFYWYRQILGQKVEFLVSFYNNEISEKSEIFDDQFSVERPDGSNFTLKIRSTKLEDSAMYFCASSEGSGDQPQHFGDGTRLSIL.

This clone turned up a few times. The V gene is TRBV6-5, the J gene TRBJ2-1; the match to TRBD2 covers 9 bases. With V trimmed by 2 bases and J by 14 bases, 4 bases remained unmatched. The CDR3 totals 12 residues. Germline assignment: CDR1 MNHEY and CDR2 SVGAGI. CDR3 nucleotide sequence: TGTGCCAGCAGTTACGGCGCTAGCGGGGAGTTCTTC. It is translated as CASSYGASGEFF.

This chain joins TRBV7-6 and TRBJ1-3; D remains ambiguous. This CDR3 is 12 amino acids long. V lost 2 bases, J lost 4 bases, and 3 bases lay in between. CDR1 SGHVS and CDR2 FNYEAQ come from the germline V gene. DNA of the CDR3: TGTGCCAGCAGCTTATTAGGAAACACCATATATTTT. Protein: CASSLLGNTIYF.

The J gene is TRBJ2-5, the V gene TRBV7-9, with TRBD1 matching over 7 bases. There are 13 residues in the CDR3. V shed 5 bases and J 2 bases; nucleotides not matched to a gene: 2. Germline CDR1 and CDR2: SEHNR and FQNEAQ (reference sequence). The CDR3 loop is CASSRDSQETQYF. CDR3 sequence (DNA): TGTGCCAGCAGCCGGGACAGTCAAGAGACCCAGTACTTC.

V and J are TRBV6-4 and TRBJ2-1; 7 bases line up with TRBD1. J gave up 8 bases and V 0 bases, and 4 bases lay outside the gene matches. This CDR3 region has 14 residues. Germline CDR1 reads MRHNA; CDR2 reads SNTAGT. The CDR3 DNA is TGTGCCAGCAGTGACTCCCGGGACAGCGATGAGCAGTTCTTC. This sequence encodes CASSDSRDSDEQFF.